Listed here are 26 T cell receptor beta chains from one sample, sequenced in a study of OX40 agonist ivuxolimab in advanced cancers. Libraries were prepared by immunoSEQ multiplex PCR; TCRdb keeps only in-frame clonotypes and omits some of them. Of around 20,000 clones in the sample, 74% are singletons; the top ten hold around 26%. Material: CD4+ or CD8+ T cells sorted from blood, obtained in a trial of the OX40 agonist ivuxolimab. The receptors stem from an adult with an advanced solid tumor such as melanoma, head and neck, liver or kidney cancer.

This clone has a handful of counts. The CDR3 reads CASSYGTSEYYEQYF. The CDR3 DNA follows: TGTGCCAGCAGTTACGGGACTAGCGAATATTACGAGCAGTACTTC. The chain employs TRBV6-6 and TRBJ2-7; 10 bases align to TRBD2. CDR3 length: 15 amino acids. The J segment lost 4 bases and the V segment lost 2 bases, leaving 5 bases of the junction unmatched. Germline loops: CDR1 MNHNY, CDR2 SVGAGI (reference sequence).

This clone appeared a single time. The rearrangement joins TRBV4-1 to TRBJ2-5, with 8 bases identical to TRBD1. The end of the DNA fits TRBJ2-7 better, so the J call may be wrong. In germline, CDR1 is MGHRA, CDR2 YSYEKL. CDR3 length equals 15 residues. The CDR3 sequence: CASSQGQGANYEQYF. CDR3 coding DNA: TGCGCCAGCAGCCAAGGGCAGGGGGCCAACTACGAGCAGTACTTC.

The chain links TRBV4-3 to TRBJ2-1, with D maybe TRBD1 (5 bases). CDR3 length equals 15 residues. Germline CDR1 and CDR2: LGHNA and YSLEER. Trimming removed 1 base from V and 5 bases from J, with 12 bases in between. CDR3 in amino acids: CASSQVGATDNEQFF. The CDR3 nucleotides read TGCGCCAGCAGCCAAGTAGGCGCGACAGACAATGAGCAGTTCTTC.

This clone has only one observation. The chain joins TRBV14 to TRBJ1-5, with 9 bases matching TRBD1. V dropped 0 bases and J dropped 1; count of bases not matched to a gene: 10. Germline CDR1 reads SGHDN; CDR2 reads FVKESK. The CDR3 length is 19 residues. The CDR3 region is CASSQDRNRGRGSNQPQHF. In DNA form, the CDR3 reads TGTGCCAGCAGCCAAGATCGAAACAGGGGGCGCGGGAGCAATCAGCCCCAGCATTTT.

This clone was recorded once. This chain joins TRBV4-1 and TRBJ2-4; D is unclear. The CDR3 runs to 15 residues. V was trimmed by 1 base and J by 2 bases, leaving 9 bases between them. The V gene's germline CDR1 is MGHRA and CDR2 YSYEKL. The CDR3 region has the DNA TGCGCCAGCAGCCAAGTGTCGGAAACCAAAAACATTCAGTACTTC. Translation: CASSQVSETKNIQYF.

J is TRBJ2-1 and V is TRBV14; D is undetermined. CDR3 length: 14 residues. The V end was cut by 2 bases, the J end by 5 bases, with 10 bases between. Germline lookup yields CDR1 SGHDN and CDR2 FVKESK. CDR3 nucleotide sequence: TGTGCCAGCAGCCAACCCCCCAATAACAATGAGCAGTTCTTC. Translated: CASSQPPNNNEQFF. The complete variable domain, with remaining parts taken from reference TRBV14 and TRBJ2-1, reads EAGVTQFPSHSVIEKGQTVTLRCDPISGHDNLYWYRRVMGKEIKFLLHFVKESKQDESGMPNNRFLAERTGGTYSTLKVQPAELEDSGVYFCASSQPPNNNEQFFGPGTRLTVL.

This clone appeared once. The chain is built from TRBV5-4 and TRBJ1-1; D is uncertain. This CDR3 region has 12 residues. CDR1 and CDR2 (germline): SGHNT, YYREEE (reference sequence). The DNA for the CDR3 is TGTGCGTCAGGCTACATGAACACTGAAGCTTTCTTT. This translates into CASGYMNTEAFF. Complete variable domain (other parts from reference TRBV5-4 and TRBJ1-1): ETGVTQSPTHLIKTRGQQVTLRCSSQSGHNTVSWYQQALGQGPQFIFQYYREEENGRGNFPPRFSGLQFPNYSSELNVNALELDDSALYLCASGYMNTEAFFGQGTRLTVV.

This rearrangement joins TRBV4-1 to TRBJ2-1; D remains unclear. V gave up 2 bases and J gave up 4 bases, with 6 bases separating them. In germline, CDR1 is MGHRA, CDR2 YSYEKL. The CDR3 extends over 13 amino acids. The CDR3 DNA is TGCGCCAGCAGCCAACCAACATACAATGAGCAGTTCTTC. It is translated as CASSQPTYNEQFF.

V usage is TRBV6-5 and J usage is TRBJ1-1; no reliable D call. V lost 6 bases, J lost 0 bases, and 8 bases lay in between. Germline V gives CDR1 MNHEY, CDR2 SVGAGI. The CDR3 is 13 amino acids. CDR3 region: CASSLTLNTEAFF. The CDR3 DNA reads TGTGCCAGCAGCTTGACTCTGAACACTGAAGCTTTCTTT.

This clone has just a few counts. J is TRBJ1-6 and V is TRBV27; D gene ambiguous. Trimming removed 8 bases from V and 6 bases from J, with 11 bases in between. The CDR3 has 13 residues. CDR1 and CDR2 from the germline V gene are MNHEY and SMNVEV (reference sequence). For the CDR3, the DNA is TGTGCCAGCGCCCCGGCGGGTAATTCACCCCTCCACTTT. This gives the protein CASAPAGNSPLHF.

The rearrangement joins TRBV6-6 to TRBJ1-1, with 7 bases matching TRBD1. After removal of 5 bases from V and 4 bases from J, the junction contained 7 bases not matched to a gene. CDR1 and CDR2 (germline): MNHNY, SVGAGI (reference sequence). The length of the CDR3 is 14 residues. As DNA, the CDR3 is TGTGCCAGCAGTCGGTTACCAGGGGGCACTGAAGCTTTCTTT. Its protein is CASSRLPGGTEAFF.

The CDR3 region is CASSFGQFLYSNQPQHF. The DNA for the CDR3 is TGTGCCAGCAGTTTCGGGCAGTTCCTTTATAGCAATCAGCCCCAGCATTTT. The chain joins TRBV28 to TRBJ1-5, with D hard to call. V lost 3 bases to trimming and J lost 0 bases, with 15 bases between them. The CDR3 consists of 17 residues. The germline CDR1 and CDR2 sequences are MDHEN and SYDVKM.

Only a few counts were recorded for this clone. The chain is built from TRBV7-9 and TRBJ2-1, with unresolved D. V was pared by 4 bases and J by 7 bases, with 23 bases between. Germline loops: CDR1 SEHNR, CDR2 FQNEAQ (reference sequence). CDR3 size: 17 residues. CDR3 region: CASSSRTSGFLANEQFF. Here the CDR3 DNA reads TGTGCCAGCAGCTCCCGTACCTCGGGTTTCTTAGCTAATGAGCAGTTCTTC.

The CDR3 protein is CASSQSGTGANVLTF. CDR3 in DNA: TGCGCCAGCAGCCAGTCAGGGACTGGGGCCAACGTCCTGACTTTC. The V and J genes are TRBV4-1 and TRBJ2-6; TRBD1 might be the D (5 bases). The CDR3 runs 15 residues. The germline V gene has CDR1 MGHRA and CDR2 YSYEKL. Trimming stripped 3 bases from V and 2 bases from J, with 8 bases between.

The chain has TRBV14 and TRBJ1-1, with no clear D. The CDR3 has 14 residues. Germline loops: CDR1 SGHDN, CDR2 FVKESK. V dropped 8 bases and J dropped 4 bases, with 17 bases sitting between them. The CDR3, as DNA: TGTGCCAGCGCAATGAGAGAGAGTAGCACTGAAGCTTTCTTT. Translated, it gives CASAMRESSTEAFF.

V is TRBV7-9 and J is TRBJ2-6; the D gene could be TRBD1 or TRBD2 (5 bases each). CDR1 and CDR2 (germline): SEHNR, FQNEAQ (reference sequence). This CDR3 comprises 13 residues. Trimming took off 11 bases at V and 2 bases at J, with 10 bases between the two ends. CDR3 nucleotides: TGTGCCGTTGTGGGGGCTGGGGCCAACGTCCTGACTTTC. This translates into CAVVGAGANVLTF.

This chain links TRBV25-1 with TRBJ2-1; 11 bases line up with TRBD2. Germline CDR1 MGHDK, CDR2 SYGVNS. The CDR3 is 17 amino acids. The V gene end was trimmed by 3 bases and the J gene end by 3 bases; junction bases not matched to a gene: 7. The CDR3 reads CASSDLGLAGLYNEQFF. CDR3 sequence (DNA): TGTGCCAGCAGTGACCTAGGACTAGCGGGCCTCTACAATGAGCAGTTCTTC.

The chain links TRBV2 to TRBJ2-7; unclear D gene. V was cut by 1 base and J by 0 bases, with 16 bases left in between. This CDR3 comprises 17 residues. Germline lookup yields CDR1 SNHLY and CDR2 FYNNEI. The CDR3 sequence is CASSEVFDTANSYEQYF. The CDR3, as DNA: TGTGCCAGCAGTGAAGTTTTCGACACGGCAAACTCCTACGAGCAGTACTTC.

The gene calls are TRBV6-5 and TRBJ1-1, with D tentatively TRBD1 (5 bases). From germline, CDR1 is MNHEY and CDR2 SVGAGI. V lost 2 bases and J 0 bases, leaving 7 bases between the germline ends. This CDR3 contains 14 residues. The CDR3: CASSYQGLNTEAFF. Written as DNA, the CDR3 is TGTGCCAGCAGTTACCAGGGTCTGAACACTGAAGCTTTCTTT.

This clone was seen a few times. This chain uses TRBV7-9 with TRBJ2-7; the D is unclear. CDR3 size: 13 residues. Trimming left V 4 bases short and J 5 bases short, with 12 bases between. Germline V lookup: CDR1 SEHNR, CDR2 FQNEAQ (reference sequence). The CDR3 spells CASSYEMLDEQYF. The CDR3, as DNA: TGTGCCAGCAGCTACGAGATGCTGGACGAGCAGTACTTC.

The chain uses TRBV29-1 and TRBJ2-2; no definite D call. This CDR3 region has 15 residues. Trimming left V 0 bases short and J 4 bases short, with 12 bases between. Germline V gene lookup returns CDR1 SQVTM and CDR2 ANQGSEA. The CDR3 DNA follows: TGCAGCGTTGAAGAAGAGGAAACCTCCACCGGGGAGCTGTTTTTT. It specifies CSVEEEETSTGELFF.

J is TRBJ2-7 and V is TRBV15, with D perhaps TRBD2 (6 bases). CDR3 length equals 16 residues. The germline V gene has CDR1 LNHNV and CDR2 YYDKDF (reference sequence). With 1 base removed from V and 2 bases from J, the gap between germline ends came to 15 bases. CDR3 residues: CATSRGASAETYEQYF. CDR3 bases: TGTGCCACCAGCAGAGGGGCTAGCGCGGAGACCTACGAGCAGTACTTC.

This clone has only a few counts. This chain uses TRBV5-5 with TRBJ2-7, with 9 bases matching TRBD2. Germline V gene data show CDR1 as SGHKS and CDR2 as YYEKEE (reference sequence). V was clipped by 4 bases and J by 5 bases; unmatched bases: 10. This CDR3 has 15 residues. CDR3 DNA sequence: TGTGCCAGCAGCGGCCTAGCGGGAACTGTCGACGAGCAGTACTTC. Translation gives CASSGLAGTVDEQYF.

V gene TRBV6-6 combines with J gene TRBJ1-1; D ambiguous. V was shortened by 2 bases and J by 11 bases, with 15 bases between the two germline ends. The CDR3 spans 13 residues. Germline V gene sequence: CDR1 MNHNY, CDR2 SVGAGI (reference sequence). The CDR3 loop is CASSYVGPEAAFF. CDR3 sequence (DNA): TGTGCCAGCAGTTACGTAGGTCCCGAGGCGGCTTTCTTT.

This chain uses TRBV11-2 with TRBJ2-3; possibly TRBD2 for D (6 bases). The CDR3 extends over 17 amino acids. The V end lost 5 bases, the J end lost 3 bases, and 21 bases lay between the germline ends. Germline V gives CDR1 SGHAT, CDR2 FQNNGV. This CDR3 is CASSPDEGPGLTDTQYF. The CDR3 DNA sequence: TGTGCCAGCAGCCCCGATGAGGGCCCGGGACTTACAGATACGCAGTATTTT.

The chain is built from TRBV7-4 and TRBJ2-2; D is unclear. The length of the CDR3 is 13 residues. Trimming left V 2 bases short and J 7 bases short, with 8 bases between. Germline CDR1 is SGHVT and CDR2 is SQSDAQ. The CDR3 DNA reads as TGTGCCAGCAGCTTATTAGGCGGCGGGGAGCTGTTTTTT. This gives the protein CASSLLGGGELFF.